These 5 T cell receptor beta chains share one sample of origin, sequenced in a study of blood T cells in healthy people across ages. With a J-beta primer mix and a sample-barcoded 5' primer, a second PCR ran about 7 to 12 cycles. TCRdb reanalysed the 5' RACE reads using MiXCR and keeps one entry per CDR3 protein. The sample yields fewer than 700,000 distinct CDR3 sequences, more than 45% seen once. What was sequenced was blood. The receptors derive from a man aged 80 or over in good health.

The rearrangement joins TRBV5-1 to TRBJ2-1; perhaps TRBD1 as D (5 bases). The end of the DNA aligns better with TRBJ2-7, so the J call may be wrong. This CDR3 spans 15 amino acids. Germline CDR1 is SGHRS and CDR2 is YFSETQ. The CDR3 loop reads CASSLDGQGFYEQYF. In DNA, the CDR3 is TGCGCCAGCAGCTTGGATGGACAAGGGTTCTACGAGCAGTACTTC.

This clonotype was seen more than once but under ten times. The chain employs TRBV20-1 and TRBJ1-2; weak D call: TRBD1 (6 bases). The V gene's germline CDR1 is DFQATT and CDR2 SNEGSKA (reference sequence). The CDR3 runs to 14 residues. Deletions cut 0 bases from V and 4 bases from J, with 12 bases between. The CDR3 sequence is CSARDFGGFYGYTF. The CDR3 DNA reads TGCAGTGCTAGAGATTTCGGGGGCTTCTATGGCTACACCTTC.

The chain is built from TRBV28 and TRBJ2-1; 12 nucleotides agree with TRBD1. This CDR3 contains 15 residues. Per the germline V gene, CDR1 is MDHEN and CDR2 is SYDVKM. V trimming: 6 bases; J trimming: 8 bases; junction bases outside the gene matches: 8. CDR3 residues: CASSSAGTGGDEQFF. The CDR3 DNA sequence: TGTGCCAGCAGCTCTGCCGGGACAGGGGGCGATGAGCAGTTCTTC.

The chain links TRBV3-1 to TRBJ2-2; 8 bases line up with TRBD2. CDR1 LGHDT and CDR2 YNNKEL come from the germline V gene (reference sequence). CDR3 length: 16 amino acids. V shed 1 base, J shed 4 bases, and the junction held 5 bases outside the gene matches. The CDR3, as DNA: TGTGCCAGCAGCCAAGCGGGGGGGCCGGGCACCGGGGAGCTGTTTTTT. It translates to CASSQAGGPGTGELFF.

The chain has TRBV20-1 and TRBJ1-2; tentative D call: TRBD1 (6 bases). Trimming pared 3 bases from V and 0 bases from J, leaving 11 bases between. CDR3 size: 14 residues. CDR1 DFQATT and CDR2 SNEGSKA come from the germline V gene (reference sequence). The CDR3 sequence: CSASRGQTNYGYTF. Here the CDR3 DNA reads TGCAGTGCTAGCCGTGGACAGACTAACTATGGCTACACCTTC.